This entry lists 4 T cell receptor beta chains sequenced from one sample in a study of T cell responses to AZD1222 COVID-19 vaccine. Clones were read by immunoSEQ multiplex PCR, and TCRdb kept only the in-frame ones, dropping some. The data show under 200,000 clones, about 91% seen once. The sample was peripheral blood, taken on day 0 of AZD1222 vaccination. These receptors all come from an adult in good health.

The DNA for the CDR3 is TGTGCCAGTAGTATCGACGACCGTTTCTCTGGAAACACCATATATTTT. As protein: CASSIDDRFSGNTIYF. This chain uses TRBV19 with TRBJ1-3, with unresolved D. Germline loops: CDR1 LNHDA, CDR2 SQIVND (reference sequence). V was pared by 3 bases and J by 0 bases, with 12 bases between. The CDR3 runs 16 residues.

This clone was counted a few times. This chain uses TRBV28 with TRBJ2-2; no clear D gene. V lost 7 bases to trimming and J lost 7 bases, with 10 bases between them. The CDR3 contains 12 residues. CDR1 MDHEN and CDR2 SYDVKM come from the germline V gene. CDR3 sequence reads: CASKAGSGELFF. Here the CDR3 DNA reads TGTGCCAGCAAGGCAGGTAGCGGGGAGCTGTTTTTT.

V usage is TRBV6-2 or TRBV6-3 and J usage is TRBJ2-1, with D tentatively TRBD1 (6 bases). Germline V CDR1 and CDR2: MNHEY, SVGEGT. This CDR3 region has 17 residues. V was clipped by 4 bases and J by 2 bases, with 18 bases between them. This chain's CDR3 is CASSSAQTGPPYNEQFF. In nucleotides, the CDR3 is TGTGCCAGCAGTTCAGCCCAAACAGGGCCTCCCTACAATGAGCAGTTCTTC.

The V call is TRBV10-1, the J call TRBJ2-4; no firm D call. V dropped 0 bases and J dropped 3 bases, with 9 bases sitting between them. The germline V gene encodes CDR1 WNHNN and CDR2 SYGVQD (reference sequence). The CDR3 has 15 amino acids. The CDR3 loop is CASSESSTGKNIQYF. The CDR3 DNA reads as TGCGCCAGCAGTGAGTCAAGTACGGGCAAAAACATTCAGTACTTC.